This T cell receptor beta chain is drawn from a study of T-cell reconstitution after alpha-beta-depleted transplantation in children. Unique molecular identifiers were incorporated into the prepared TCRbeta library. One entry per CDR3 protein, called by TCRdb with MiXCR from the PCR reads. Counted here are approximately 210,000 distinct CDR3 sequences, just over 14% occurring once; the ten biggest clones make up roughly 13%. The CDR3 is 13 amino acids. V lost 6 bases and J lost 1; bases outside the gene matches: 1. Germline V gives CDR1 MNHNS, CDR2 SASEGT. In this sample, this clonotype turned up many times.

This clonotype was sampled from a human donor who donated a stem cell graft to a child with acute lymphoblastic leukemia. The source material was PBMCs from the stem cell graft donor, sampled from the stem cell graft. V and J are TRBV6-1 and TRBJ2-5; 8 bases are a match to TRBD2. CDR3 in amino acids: CASRLAAQETQYF. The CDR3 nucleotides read TGTGCCAGCAGACTAGCGGCCCAAGAGACCCAGTACTTC.